The rows below give T cell receptor beta chains drawn from one sample of a study of T cells in Graves' hyperthyroidism and ophthalmopathy. Using its own MiXCR run on the multiplex PCR reads, TCRdb lists one record per CDR3 protein. Among hundreds of thousands of distinct CDR3 sequences listed, approximately 14% were seen once. The specimen sequenced was blood. These receptors came from a woman between 18 and 29 years old with Graves' hyperthyroidism. Both conserved end residues are trimmed from each CDR3. Clone size appears in some rows only: once, few, many, or a class for an expanded clone.

J,size,V,CDR3
TRBJ1-5,many,TRBV12-3/TRBV12-4,ASTLQGAQANQPQH
TRBJ1-5,NA,TRBV4-1,ASSQEEVQPQH
TRBJ2-1,many,TRBV12-3/TRBV12-4,ASSSATGTAYNEQF
TRBJ2-1,once,TRBV15,ATSRTAGAGGSPYNEQF
TRBJ1-2,many,TRBV5-1,ASSLYREHGYT
TRBJ2-7,many,TRBV15,ATSRDEGHLMPQY
TRBJ2-6,many,TRBV6-2/TRBV6-3,ASSLQDSGANVLT
TRBJ2-1,NA,TRBV4-3,ASSQDRDRGDEQF
TRBJ2-5,few,TRBV7-2,ASSLDVTGKETQY
TRBJ2-7,many,TRBV29-1,SVEAGTGTYEQY
TRBJ2-7,many,TRBV20-1,SAYHGRLSYEQY
TRBJ1-1,NA,TRBV28,ASSPPGQGVNTEAF
TRBJ2-5,many,TRBV20-1,SARDHLQETQY
TRBJ2-5,NA,TRBV28,ASSLTSGGRGTQY
TRBJ2-1,many,TRBV7-9,ASSLTQGGDEQF
TRBJ2-1,few,TRBV6-2/TRBV6-3,ASSYGTSGEQF
TRBJ1-1,few,TRBV6-1,ASSNPLDRVEAF
TRBJ1-4,few,TRBV7-9,ASSMQFSATNEKLF
TRBJ1-2,NA,TRBV5-1,ASSLASVGLTGGYT
TRBJ1-1,many,TRBV6-1,ASSDLVGGEAF
TRBJ1-3,many,TRBV12-3/TRBV12-4,ASSSSPDRSSGNTIY
TRBJ1-2,NA,TRBV12-3/TRBV12-4,ASSLGGVGGYT
TRBJ2-1,many,TRBV11-2,ASSLSDSFFNEQF
TRBJ1-1,many,TRBV10-3,AISKLEQNTEAF
TRBJ2-5,many,TRBV13,ASSPGLAVSETQY
TRBJ1-2,many,TRBV20-1,SARDRQDKANYGYT
TRBJ1-4,few,TRBV29-1,SVGRGINEKLF
TRBJ1-1,many,TRBV20-1,SARDRVMNTEAF
TRBJ2-7,few,TRBV5-4,ASSLVAGQRVYEQY
TRBJ2-5,many,TRBV20-1,SAPTSGGSEETQY
TRBJ2-7,many,TRBV7-8,ASSSSPREGDEQY
TRBJ2-5,many,TRBV19,ASSSDGATFQQTQY
TRBJ2-2,NA,TRBV20-1,SAPIRRTGELF
TRBJ1-2,few,TRBV6-5,ASSYSNVNYGYT
TRBJ2-3,NA,TRBV20-1,SARVGGPNTQY
TRBJ2-3,many,TRBV5-6,ASSVQGATDTQY
TRBJ2-5,many,TRBV28,ASSLEGQLPQETQY
TRBJ1-4,many,TRBV20-1,SAGVGAGKLF
TRBJ1-5,many,TRBV7-2,ASSLNQGWNQPQH
TRBJ1-3,NA,TRBV6-9,ASSYGVNSGNTIY